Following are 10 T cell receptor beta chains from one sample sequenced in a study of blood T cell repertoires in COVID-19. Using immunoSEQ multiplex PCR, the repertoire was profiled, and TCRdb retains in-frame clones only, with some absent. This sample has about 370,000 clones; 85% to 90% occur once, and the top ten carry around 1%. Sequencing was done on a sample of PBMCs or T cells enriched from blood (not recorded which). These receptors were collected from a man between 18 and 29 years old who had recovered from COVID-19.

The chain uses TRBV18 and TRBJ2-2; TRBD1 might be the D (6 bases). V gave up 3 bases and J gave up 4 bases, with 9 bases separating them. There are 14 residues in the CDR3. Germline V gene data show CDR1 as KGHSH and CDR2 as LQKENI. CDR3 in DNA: TGTGCCAGCTCACCTGGACAGCTCACCGGGGAGCTGTTTTTT. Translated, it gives CASSPGQLTGELFF.

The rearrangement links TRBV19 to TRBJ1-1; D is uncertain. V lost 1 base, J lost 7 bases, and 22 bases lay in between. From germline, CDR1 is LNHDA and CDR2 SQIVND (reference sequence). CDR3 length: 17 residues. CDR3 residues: CASSIGLPVQTVFEAFF. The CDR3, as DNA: TGTGCCAGTAGTATAGGGCTCCCGGTTCAAACAGTCTTTGAAGCTTTCTTT.

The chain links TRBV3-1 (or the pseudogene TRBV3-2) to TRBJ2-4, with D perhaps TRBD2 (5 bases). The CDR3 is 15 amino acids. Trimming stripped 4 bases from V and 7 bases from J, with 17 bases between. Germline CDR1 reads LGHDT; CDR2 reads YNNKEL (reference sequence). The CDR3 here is CASSLPGPGGNIQYF. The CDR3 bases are TGTGCCAGCAGCCTCCCGGGTCCTGGCGGGAACATTCAGTACTTC.

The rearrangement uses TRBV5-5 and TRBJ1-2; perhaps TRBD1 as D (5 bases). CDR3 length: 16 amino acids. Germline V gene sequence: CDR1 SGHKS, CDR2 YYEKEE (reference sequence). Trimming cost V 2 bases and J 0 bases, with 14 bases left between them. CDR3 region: CASSLDQGRANYGYTF. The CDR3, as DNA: TGTGCCAGCAGCTTAGACCAGGGTAGAGCTAACTATGGCTACACCTTC.

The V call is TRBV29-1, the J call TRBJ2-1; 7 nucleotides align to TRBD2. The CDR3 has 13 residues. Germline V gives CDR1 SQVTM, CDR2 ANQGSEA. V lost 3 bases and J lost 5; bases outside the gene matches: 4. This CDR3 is CSVEGSGNNEQFF. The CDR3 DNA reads TGCAGCGTTGAGGGGAGCGGGAACAATGAGCAGTTCTTC.

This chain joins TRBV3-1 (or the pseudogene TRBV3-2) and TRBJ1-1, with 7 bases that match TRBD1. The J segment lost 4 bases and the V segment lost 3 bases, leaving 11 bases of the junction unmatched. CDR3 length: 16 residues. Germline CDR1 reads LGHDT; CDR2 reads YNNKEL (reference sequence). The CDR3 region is CASSHLSTGAGTEAFF. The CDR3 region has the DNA TGTGCCAGCAGCCATCTTTCCACAGGGGCGGGCACTGAAGCTTTCTTT.

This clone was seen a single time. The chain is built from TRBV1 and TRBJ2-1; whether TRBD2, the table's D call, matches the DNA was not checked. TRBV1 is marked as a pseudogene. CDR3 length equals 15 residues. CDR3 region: CTSRDGTSGHYEQFF. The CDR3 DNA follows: TGCACCAGCAGGGACGGGACTAGCGGACACTATGAGCAGTTCTTC.

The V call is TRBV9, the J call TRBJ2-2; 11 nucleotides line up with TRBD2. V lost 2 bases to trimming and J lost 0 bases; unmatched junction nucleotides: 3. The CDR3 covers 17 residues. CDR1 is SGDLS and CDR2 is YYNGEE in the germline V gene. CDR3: CASSVTTSGANTGELFF. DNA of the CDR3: TGTGCCAGCAGCGTCACGACTAGCGGGGCGAACACCGGGGAGCTGTTTTTT. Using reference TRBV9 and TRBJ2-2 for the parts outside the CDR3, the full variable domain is DSGVTQTPKHLITATGQRVTLRCSPRSGDLSVYWYQQSLDQGLQFLIQYYNGEERAKGNILERFSAQQFPDLHSELNLSSLELGDSALYFCASSVTTSGANTGELFFGEGSRLTVL.

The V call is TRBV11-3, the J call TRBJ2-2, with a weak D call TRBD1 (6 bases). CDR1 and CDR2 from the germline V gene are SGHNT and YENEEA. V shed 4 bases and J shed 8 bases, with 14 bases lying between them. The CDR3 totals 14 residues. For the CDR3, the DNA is TGTGCCAGCAGCTCAGGGGTTTACAAGGGGGAGCTGTTTTTT. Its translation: CASSSGVYKGELFF.

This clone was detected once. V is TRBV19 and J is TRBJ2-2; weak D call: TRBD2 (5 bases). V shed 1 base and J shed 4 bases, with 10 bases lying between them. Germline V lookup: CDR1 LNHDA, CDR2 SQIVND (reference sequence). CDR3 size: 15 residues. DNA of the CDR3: TGTGCCAGTAGTATAGGAAAGCGGATCACCGGGGAGCTGTTTTTT. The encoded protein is CASSIGKRITGELFF.